These 18 T cell receptor beta chains were sequenced from one sample in a study of post-analysis software for immune sequencing data. Study results and limitations: Compared with controls, patients had more of 4 to 6 TRBV segments, including TRBV5-6, TRBV5-1 and TRBV20-1.

No antigen has been identified for these receptors. cDNA libraries for TCR beta contained unique molecular identifiers. Via MiXCR, TCRdb re-called the PCR reads, giving one row per CDR3 protein. The data hold fewer than 900,000 distinct CDR3 sequences, with 46% observed a single time. The sequencing input was blood. Every receptor here comes from a girl aged 10 to 17 with multiple sclerosis.

The chain is built from TRBV29-1 and TRBJ2-1; D remains unclear. V lost 4 bases to trimming and J lost 9 bases, with 13 bases between them. CDR3 length equals 12 residues. Germline V lookup: CDR1 SQVTM, CDR2 ANQGSEA. The CDR3 DNA is TGCAGCGTTGGATTGATATCCGGTGAGCAGTTCTTC. It yields the protein CSVGLISGEQFF.

The chain couples TRBV7-6 to TRBJ2-1; D not resolved. The germline V gene encodes CDR1 SGHVS and CDR2 FNYEAQ. CDR3 length: 11 amino acids. V lost 8 bases to trimming and J lost 9 bases, with 11 bases between them. The CDR3 bases are TGTGCCAGCGGGCAAGAGACTGAGCAGTTCTTC. This encodes CASGQETEQFF.

This clonotype was recorded a few times. This sequence joins TRBV20-1 and TRBJ2-1, with 10 positions matching TRBD2. Germline trimming cut 0 bases from V and 4 bases from J; bases unmatched to any gene: 9. The length of the CDR3 is 17 residues. Germline values: CDR1 DFQATT, CDR2 SNEGSKA (reference sequence). The CDR3 DNA sequence: TGCAGTGCTAGAGATTTGGACGGGACTAGCGTATACAATGAGCAGTTCTTC. This gives the protein CSARDLDGTSVYNEQFF.

The chain joins TRBV11-2 to TRBJ2-1, with TRBD1 identical over 9 bases. CDR1 and CDR2 from the germline V gene are SGHAT and FQNNGV. Trimming cost V 0 bases and J 6 bases; bases outside gene matches: 15. The CDR3 spans 19 residues. This CDR3 is CASSLDLMTGGSIGNEQFF. In DNA form, the CDR3 reads TGTGCCAGCAGCTTAGATCTGATGACAGGGGGATCGATTGGCAATGAGCAGTTCTTC.

The chain employs TRBV30 and TRBJ2-3; TRBD2 might be the D (5 bases). Germline loops: CDR1 GTSNPN, CDR2 SVGIG (reference sequence). V lost 1 base and J 4 bases, leaving 9 bases between the germline ends. CDR3 size: 13 residues. CDR3 protein: CAWSGLSADTQYF. In DNA form, the CDR3 reads TGTGCCTGGAGTGGACTATCAGCAGATACGCAGTATTTT. Based on the CDR3 plus reference TRBV30 and TRBJ2-3, the full variable domain is SQTIHQWPATLVQPVGSPLSLECTVEGTSNPNLYWYRQAAGRGLQLLFYSVGIGQISSEVPQNLSASRPQDRQFILSSKKLLLSDSGFYLCAWSGLSADTQYFGPGTRLTVL.

This clonotype was recorded a few times. This chain links TRBV7-9 with TRBJ2-3; D is ambiguous. Germline lookup yields CDR1 SEHNR and CDR2 FQNEAQ (reference sequence). This CDR3 has 16 residues. Trimming pared 3 bases from V and 2 bases from J, leaving 15 bases between. CDR3 sequence (DNA): TGTGCCAGCAGCTTCATAGATCCTCTCTACACAGATACGCAGTATTTT. Translated, it gives CASSFIDPLYTDTQYF.

Concerning this clonotype: Germline is not matched at one junction end, which may reflect a read error. V usage is TRBV15 and J usage is TRBJ2-7; 7 bases line up with TRBD1. Germline V lookup: CDR1 LNHNV, CDR2 YYDKDF (reference sequence). This CDR3 contains 12 residues. This chain's CDR3 is CTTSRDRGEQYF. DNA of the CDR3: TGTACCACCAGCAGGGACAGAGGCGAGCAGTACTTC.

This rearrangement joins TRBV11-3 to TRBJ2-3, with TRBD2 identical over 8 bases. Germline V CDR1 and CDR2: SGHNT, YENEEA. This CDR3 region has 18 residues. The V and J ends lost 2 bases and 0 bases, in that order; junction bases with no gene match: 10. Here the CDR3 reads CASSLSEYRLASTDTQYF. CDR3 DNA sequence: TGTGCCAGCAGCTTATCCGAATATCGACTAGCGAGCACAGATACGCAGTATTTT.

The chain carries TRBV29-1 and TRBJ1-5; 10 nucleotides match TRBD1. V was pared by 7 bases and J by 5 bases, with 8 bases of the junction left unmatched. The CDR3 covers 14 residues. Germline lookup yields CDR1 SQVTM and CDR2 ANQGSEA. For the CDR3, the DNA is TGCAGCGCTGCTGGGACAGGGGACGATCAGCCCCAGCATTTT. This codes for CSAAGTGDDQPQHF.

There are a few counts of this clonotype. The chain employs TRBV6-1 and TRBJ1-2; TRBD1 matches at 7 bases. Germline V gene sequence: CDR1 MNHNS, CDR2 SASEGT. This CDR3 has 14 amino acids. V lost 6 bases to trimming and J lost 0 bases; unmatched junction nucleotides: 4. This CDR3 reads CASRAGTANYGYTF. The CDR3 DNA reads TGTGCCAGCAGGGCAGGGACAGCTAACTATGGCTACACCTTC.

The rearrangement joins TRBV4-1 to TRBJ2-7; D not resolved. V was clipped by 0 bases and J by 3 bases, with 12 bases between them. Germline CDR1 MGHRA, CDR2 YSYEKL. The CDR3 contains 15 residues. The CDR3 is CASSQEMLGRYEQYF. CDR3 in DNA: TGCGCCAGCAGCCAAGAAATGTTGGGCCGCTACGAGCAGTACTTC.

The chain couples TRBV29-1 to TRBJ2-3; a possible D gene is TRBD2 (6 bases). Germline V gene data show CDR1 as SQVTM and CDR2 as ANQGSEA. This CDR3 contains 12 residues. The V gene lost 5 bases and the J gene lost 2 bases, with 8 bases spanning the gap. As DNA, the CDR3 is TGCAGCGTTTGGGACTTCACAGATACGCAGTATTTT. Its translation is CSVWDFTDTQYF.

This clonotype turned up a few times. This rearrangement joins TRBV12-3 or TRBV12-4 to TRBJ2-7; 7 nucleotides match TRBD1. The CDR3 has 14 amino acids. J was trimmed by 3 bases and V by 6 bases; bases with no gene match: 8. The CDR3 is CASRETGMGYEQYF. CDR3 bases: TGTGCCAGCAGAGAGACAGGGATGGGCTACGAGCAGTACTTC.

V usage is TRBV12-3 or TRBV12-4 and J usage is TRBJ2-5; 9 nucleotides line up with TRBD2. TRBJ2-7 matches the DNA end more closely, so the J call is doubtful. This CDR3 has 15 amino acids. CDR3 DNA sequence: TGTGCCAGCCGGGGAGGGCGGGAGGGCTATAGCGAGCAGTACTTC. It translates to CASRGGREGYSEQYF.

The rearrangement links TRBV3-1 to TRBJ2-1, with D uncertain. The germline V and J ends were trimmed by 4 bases and 3 bases, with 16 bases remaining between them. The CDR3 spans 16 residues. Per germline, CDR1 LGHDT and CDR2 YNNKEL (reference sequence). CDR3 region: CASSPTSESYYNEQFF. The CDR3 DNA sequence: TGTGCCAGCAGCCCTACCTCGGAATCGTACTACAATGAGCAGTTCTTC.

The chain has TRBV29-1 and TRBJ2-2; no clear D gene. The V end lost 5 bases, the J end lost 1 base, and 8 bases lay between the germline ends. This CDR3 region has 13 residues. Germline CDR1 SQVTM, CDR2 ANQGSEA. The CDR3 nucleotides read TGCAGCGTTCGGAAAAGGAACACCGGGGAGCTGTTTTTT. It yields the protein CSVRKRNTGELFF.

The DNA of the CDR3 is TGCGCCAGCAGGGTTAGCGGGACCCAGGGAGGAGAGCAGTACTTC. This encodes CASRVSGTQGGEQYF. This sequence joins TRBV10-2 and TRBJ2-5, with 8 bases matching TRBD2. Unmatched junction bases numbered 17, after V lost 6 bases and J lost 11 bases. The CDR3 spans 15 residues. Per germline, CDR1 WSHSY and CDR2 SAAADI.

This rearrangement joins TRBV12-3 or TRBV12-4 to TRBJ1-5, with D uncertain. This CDR3 has 15 amino acids. The germline V and J ends were trimmed by 5 bases and 0 bases, with 11 bases remaining between them. The CDR3 DNA reads as TGTGCCAGCAGTGACTGGGAGTATAGCAATCAGCCCCAGCATTTT. It yields the protein CASSDWEYSNQPQHF.